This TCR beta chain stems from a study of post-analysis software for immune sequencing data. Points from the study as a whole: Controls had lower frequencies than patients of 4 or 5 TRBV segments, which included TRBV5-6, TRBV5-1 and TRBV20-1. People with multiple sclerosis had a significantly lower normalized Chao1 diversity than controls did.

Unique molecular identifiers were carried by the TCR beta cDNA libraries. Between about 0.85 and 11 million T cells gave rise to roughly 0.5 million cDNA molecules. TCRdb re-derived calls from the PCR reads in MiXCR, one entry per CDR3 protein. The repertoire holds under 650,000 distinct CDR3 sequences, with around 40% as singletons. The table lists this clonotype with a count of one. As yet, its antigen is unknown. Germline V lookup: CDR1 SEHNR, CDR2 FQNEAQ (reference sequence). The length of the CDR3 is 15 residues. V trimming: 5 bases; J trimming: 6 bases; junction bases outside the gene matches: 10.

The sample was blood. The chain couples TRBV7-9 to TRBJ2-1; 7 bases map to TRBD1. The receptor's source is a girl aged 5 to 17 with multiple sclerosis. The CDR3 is CASSLIQGNCNEQFF. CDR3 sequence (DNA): TGTGCCAGCAGCCTGATACAGGGGAACTGCAATGAGCAGTTCTTC. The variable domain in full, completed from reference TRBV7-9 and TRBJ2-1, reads DTGVSQNPRHKITKRGQNVTFRCDPISEHNRLYWYRQTLGQGPEFLTYFQNEAQLEKSRLLSDRFSAERPKGSFSTLEIQRTEQGDSAMYLCASSLIQGNCNEQFFGPGTRLTVL.